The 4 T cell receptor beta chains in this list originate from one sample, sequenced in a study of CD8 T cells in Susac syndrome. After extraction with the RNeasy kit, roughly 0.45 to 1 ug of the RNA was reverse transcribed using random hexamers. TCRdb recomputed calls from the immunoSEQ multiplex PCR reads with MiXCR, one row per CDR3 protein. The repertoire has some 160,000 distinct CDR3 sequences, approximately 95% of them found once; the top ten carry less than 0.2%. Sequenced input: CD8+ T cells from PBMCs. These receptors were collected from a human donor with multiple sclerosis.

CDR3 loop: CASSGSGTVNYGYTF. The DNA of the CDR3 is TGTGCCAGCAGCGGATCCGGGACAGTTAACTATGGCTACACCTTC. The J gene is TRBJ1-2, the V gene TRBV7-9; 7 nucleotides agree with TRBD1. J gave up 1 base and V 5 bases, and 7 bases lay outside the gene matches. Germline V CDR1 and CDR2: SEHNR, FQNEAQ (reference sequence). CDR3 length: 15 residues.

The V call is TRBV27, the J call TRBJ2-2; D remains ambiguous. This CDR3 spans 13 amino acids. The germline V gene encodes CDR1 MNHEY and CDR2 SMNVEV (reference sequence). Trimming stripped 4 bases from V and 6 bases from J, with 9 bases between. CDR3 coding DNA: TGTGCCAGCAGTTCAGCTGGCGCCGGGGAGCTGTTTTTT. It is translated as CASSSAGAGELFF.

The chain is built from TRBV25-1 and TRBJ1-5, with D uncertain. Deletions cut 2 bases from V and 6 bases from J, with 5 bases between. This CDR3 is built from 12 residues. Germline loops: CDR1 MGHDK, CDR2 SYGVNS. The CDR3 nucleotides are TGTGCCAGCAGTGAAAATTCTCAGCCCCAGCATTTT. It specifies CASSENSQPQHF. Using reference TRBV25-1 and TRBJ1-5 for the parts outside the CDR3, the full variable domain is EADIYQTPRYLVIGTGKKITLECSQTMGHDKMYWYQQDPGMELHLIHYSYGVNSTEKGDLSSESTVSRIRTEHFPLTLESARPSHTSQYLCASSENSQPQHFGDGTRLSIL.

The CDR3 coding sequence is TGTGCCAGCAGCCCGGGGGTGGCAGAGCAGTTCTTC. It codes for CASSPGVAEQFF. The rearrangement links TRBV7-9 to TRBJ2-1; D perhaps matches TRBD2 (6 bases). Looked up from germline, CDR1 is SEHNR and CDR2 is FQNEAQ (reference sequence). With 5 bases removed from V and 10 bases from J, the gap between germline ends came to 12 bases. There are 12 residues in the CDR3.